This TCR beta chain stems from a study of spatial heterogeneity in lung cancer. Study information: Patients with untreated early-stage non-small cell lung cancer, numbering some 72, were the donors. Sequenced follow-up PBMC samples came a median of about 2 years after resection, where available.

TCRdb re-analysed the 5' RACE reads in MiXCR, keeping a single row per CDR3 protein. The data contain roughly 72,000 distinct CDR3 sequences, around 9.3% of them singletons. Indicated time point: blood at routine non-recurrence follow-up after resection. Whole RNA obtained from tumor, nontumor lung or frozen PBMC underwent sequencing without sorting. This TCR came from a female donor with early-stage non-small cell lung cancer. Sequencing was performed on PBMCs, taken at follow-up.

The CDR3 is CASSLTSNYGYTF. CDR3 in DNA: TGTGCCAGCAGCTTGACATCTAACTATGGCTACACCTTC. The chain is built from TRBV7-3 and TRBJ1-2; D remains unclear. Trimming took off 3 bases at V and 0 bases at J, with 5 bases between the two ends. CDR3 length: 13 residues. The germline V gene has CDR1 SGHTA and CDR2 FQGTGA.